Presented here are 10 T cell receptor beta chains from one specimen sequenced in a study of blood T cell repertoires in COVID-19. The table came from immunoSEQ multiplex PCR; TCRdb's copy has only in-frame clones and leaves some out. The sample holds fewer than 400,000 clones, just under 90% seen once. The specimen sequenced was PBMCs or T cells enriched from blood (not recorded which). The source is a woman in her fifties or sixties who had recovered from COVID-19.

V is TRBV24-1 and J is TRBJ2-7; 9 bases agree with TRBD2. V dropped 2 bases and J dropped 5; count of bases not matched to a gene: 3. The CDR3 extends over 14 amino acids. CDR1 and CDR2 (germline): KGHDR, SFDVKD. The CDR3 sequence: CATSDSGLADEQYF. In DNA form, the CDR3 reads TGTGCCACCAGTGATTCGGGACTAGCAGACGAGCAGTACTTC.

The chain is built from TRBV19 and TRBJ2-2; 10 positions agree with TRBD2. V shed 4 bases, J shed 7 bases, and the junction held 3 bases outside the gene matches. The CDR3 is 14 amino acids. Germline CDR1 is LNHDA and CDR2 is SQIVND (reference sequence). The CDR3 is CASSTGLASGELFF. The CDR3 DNA follows: TGTGCCAGTAGTACGGGACTAGCGAGCGGGGAGCTGTTTTTT.

The genes are TRBV7-9 and TRBJ2-7; TRBD1 matches at 11 bases. This CDR3 region has 15 residues. Germline V CDR1 and CDR2: SEHNR, FQNEAQ (reference sequence). With 3 bases clipped from V and 4 bases from J, the junction kept 5 bases outside the gene matches. CDR3 nucleotides: TGTGCCAGCAGCTTCCCGGGACAGGGGGAGTACGAGCAGTACTTC. The encoded protein is CASSFPGQGEYEQYF.

The table lists this clone with a count of one. The chain carries TRBV7-2 and TRBJ2-2; the D gene is possibly TRBD2 (7 bases). CDR1 and CDR2 (germline): SGHTA, FQGNSA. The V gene lost 7 bases and the J gene lost 9 bases, with 15 bases spanning the gap. There are 13 residues in the CDR3. CDR3 amino acids: CASTNRGGRELFF. As DNA, the CDR3 is TGTGCCAGCACCAATAGGGGGGGCAGGGAGCTGTTTTTT.

The V call is TRBV3-1 (or the pseudogene TRBV3-2), the J call TRBJ2-7; a possible D gene is TRBD1 (6 bases). V was trimmed by 0 bases and J by 1 base, leaving 19 bases between them. The CDR3 is 18 residues long. CDR1 is LGHDT and CDR2 is YNNKEL in the germline V gene (reference sequence). DNA of the CDR3: TGTGCCAGCAGCCAAGAACTTTGGGCAGGGGTGAAATCCTACGAGCAGTACTTC. This sequence encodes CASSQELWAGVKSYEQYF.

The chain employs TRBV30 and TRBJ2-3; TRBD2 matches at 13 bases. Germline values: CDR1 GTSNPN, CDR2 SVGIG (reference sequence). This CDR3 region has 16 residues. V lost 4 bases and J lost 2; bases outside the gene matches: 6. The CDR3 coding sequence is TGTGCCTGGACAGAAGGGACTAGCGGGATCACAGATACGCAGTATTTT. Translation gives CAWTEGTSGITDTQYF.

V gene TRBV27 combines with J gene TRBJ1-2, with unresolved D. CDR3 length: 15 residues. In germline, CDR1 is MNHEY, CDR2 SMNVEV (reference sequence). Trimming stripped 7 bases from V and 8 bases from J, with 23 bases between. CDR3 protein: CASKALRPEVEGYTF. The CDR3 DNA sequence: TGTGCCAGCAAGGCCCTTCGCCCGGAGGTCGAAGGCTACACCTTC.

V and J are TRBV10-3 and TRBJ1-1; D gene uncertain. Germline V lookup: CDR1 ENHRY, CDR2 SYGVKD. The CDR3 contains 15 residues. The V gene lost 0 bases and the J gene lost 1 base, with 9 bases spanning the gap. In DNA, the CDR3 is TGTGCCATCAGTGAGTCCGAGGGCTCGAACACTGAAGCTTTCTTT. Translating gives CAISESEGSNTEAFF.

The chain links TRBV7-2 to TRBJ2-3; 7 bases match TRBD1. The CDR3 length is 15 residues. Looked up from germline, CDR1 is SGHTA and CDR2 is FQGNSA. Losses at the gene ends were 0 bases for V and 4 bases for J; bases not matched to a gene: 4. The CDR3 DNA sequence: TGTGCCAGCAGCTTAGCGACAGGGTCTGCAGATACGCAGTATTTT. Translating gives CASSLATGSADTQYF.

V gene TRBV4-2 combines with J gene TRBJ2-2; 9 bases agree with TRBD2. V lost 0 bases and J lost 7; bases outside the gene matches: 9. Germline loops: CDR1 LGHNA, CDR2 YNFKEQ. This CDR3 has 17 amino acids. CDR3 coding DNA: TGTGCCAGCAGCCAAGATGGGGTAGCGGGAGTTGGCGGGGAGCTGTTTTTT. Amino acids: CASSQDGVAGVGGELFF.